These T cell receptor beta chains were read from a single sample in a study of T-cell memory formation after mild COVID-19. TCRdb analysed the 5' RACE reads with MiXCR anew, one entry per CDR3 protein. This sample yields over 25,000 distinct CDR3 sequences, of which approximately 21% are seen a single time; 1.5% belongs to the top ten. The specimen sequenced was PBMCs or a T cell subset sorted from them (not recorded which). The source of these receptors is an adult who had mild COVID-19 (a few samples of this study predate the infection). Cell type and time point are not known. CDR3s include the opening cysteine and the closing phenylalanine or tryptophan. A D gene is named only where the DNA matches it firmly. Size is omitted from some rows. Given values are once, few, many or a class for expanded clones.

d_call j_call clone_size v_call cdr3_aa cdr3_nt
. TRBJ2-2 . TRBV7-3 CASSLTHRSAGPAGELFF TGTGCCAGCAGCTTAACCCATAGGAGTGCAGGCCCCGCCGGGGAGCTGTTTTTT
. TRBJ2-1 . TRBV21-1 CASSKDPWGNEQFF TGTGCCAGCAGCAAAGACCCCTGGGGAAATGAGCAGTTCTTC
TRBD1 TRBJ2-5 many TRBV5-1 CASSSDRVRYF TGCGCCAGCAGCTCTGACAGGGTGAGGTACTTC
. TRBJ1-2 . TRBV7-9 CASSHRPAGDYGYTF TGTGCCAGCAGCCATCGTCCGGCTGGGGACTATGGCTACACCTTC
. TRBJ2-5 medium-sized TRBV5-1 CASSLKQGRETQYF TGCGCCAGCAGCTTGAAACAGGGGAGGGAGACCCAGTACTTC
. TRBJ2-3 . TRBV29-1 CSVEDGGSDTQYF TGCAGCGTTGAAGATGGGGGCTCGGATACGCAGTATTTT
. TRBJ1-1 many TRBV3-1 CASSQHRLNTEAFF TGTGCCAGCAGCCAACACAGGCTAAACACTGAAGCTTTCTTT
TRBD2 TRBJ2-1 many TRBV7-6 CASSTTLLAGANNEQFF TGTGCCAGCAGCACAACCCTACTAGCGGGGGCAAACAATGAGCAGTTCTTC
. TRBJ2-5 once TRBV7-9 CASSWVAGALQETQYF TGTGCCAGCAGCTGGGTGGCAGGAGCTTTACAAGAGACCCAGTACTTC
TRBD1 TRBJ2-7 . TRBV30 CAWFTGGEQYF TGTGCCTGGTTTACAGGGGGCGAGCAGTACTTC
. TRBJ1-4 many TRBV19 CASSLGPNEKLFF TGTGCCAGTAGTCTCGGACCGAATGAAAAACTGTTTTTT
. TRBJ2-7 many TRBV20-1 CSARVPGTVSYEQYF TGCAGTGCTAGAGTTCCCGGGACGGTCTCCTACGAGCAGTACTTC
TRBD1 TRBJ1-6 many TRBV12-3/TRBV12-4 CASTRTGRDNSPLHF TGTGCCAGCACCCGGACAGGGCGGGATAATTCACCCCTCCACTTT
. TRBJ1-4 many TRBV5-1 CASSPPGEKLFF TGCGCCAGCAGCCCACCAGGTGAAAAACTGTTTTTT
. TRBJ1-6 many TRBV3-1 CASNYQGIESPLHF TGTGCCAGCAACTACCAGGGAATTGAGTCACCCCTCCACTTT
TRBD1 TRBJ2-7 . TRBV12-3/TRBV12-4 CASAFAGQGIGEQYF TGTGCCAGCGCCTTTGCCGGACAGGGGATAGGCGAGCAGTACTTC
. TRBJ2-1 many TRBV4-2 CASSQDRSSYNEQFF TGTGCCAGCAGCCAAGATAGGAGCTCCTACAATGAGCAGTTCTTC
. TRBJ1-6 once TRBV7-6 CASSLVEGVLENSPLHF TGTGCCAGCAGCTTAGTGGAGGGAGTGCTTGAGAATTCACCCCTCCACTTT
. TRBJ1-1 many TRBV3-1 CASSRLSPGPVQAFF TGTGCCAGCAGCCGTTTAAGCCCGGGACCCGTACAAGCTTTCTTT
. TRBJ2-1 many TRBV6-1 CASSEAPEHYNEQFF TGTGCCAGCAGTGAGGCCCCCGAACATTACAATGAGCAGTTCTTC
. TRBJ2-1 many TRBV7-2 CASSSGQGAGEGYNEQFF TGTGCCAGCAGCTCGGGACAGGGAGCGGGAGAGGGATACAATGAGCAGTTCTTC
. TRBJ2-1 many TRBV15 CATSRGPGEGEQFF TGTGCCACCAGCAGAGGGCCAGGGGAGGGTGAGCAGTTCTTC
TRBD2 TRBJ2-2 many TRBV7-2 CASSSGLAGTGELFF TGTGCCAGCAGCTCGGGACTAGCGGGAACCGGGGAGCTGTTTTTT
. TRBJ2-3 . TRBV6-4 CASSDEVSSDTQYF TGTGCCAGCAGTGACGAGGTATCTAGCGATACGCAGTATTTT
TRBD1 TRBJ1-3 many TRBV5-1 CASSLGQGAGGSGNTIYF TGCGCCAGCAGCCTCGGACAGGGGGCAGGAGGCTCTGGAAACACCATATATTTT
TRBD2 TRBJ2-1 many TRBV2 CASLGLAGHNEQFF TGTGCCAGCCTCGGACTAGCGGGGCACAATGAGCAGTTCTTC
. TRBJ1-2 many TRBV18 CASSPVDRSYGYTF TGTGCCAGCTCACCGGTGGACAGAAGCTATGGCTACACCTTC
. TRBJ2-2 many TRBV5-1 CASSLLIGDTGELFF TGCGCCAGCAGCTTGTTGATCGGGGACACCGGGGAGCTGTTTTTT
. TRBJ1-6 many TRBV4-1 CASSQGASNSPLHF TGCGCCAGCAGCCAAGGAGCAAGCAATTCACCCCTCCACTTT
TRBD1 TRBJ2-7 many TRBV2 CASTGDRGHEQYF TGTGCCAGCACAGGTGACAGGGGCCACGAGCAGTACTTC
. TRBJ1-5 many TRBV18 CASSPTRQSSYDQPQHF TGTGCCAGCTCACCAACCCGACAGAGCTCTTACGATCAGCCCCAGCATTTT
TRBD2 TRBJ2-3 . TRBV5-1 CASSSRAGGATDTQYF TGCGCCAGCAGCTCCCGAGCGGGGGGGGCGACAGATACGCAGTATTTT
TRBD2 TRBJ2-1 many TRBV20-1 CSARVAGVRRYNEQFF TGCAGTGCTAGAGTCGCGGGAGTTCGAAGATACAATGAGCAGTTCTTC
. TRBJ2-2 many TRBV7-6 CASSLTGELFF TGTGCCAGCAGCCTCACCGGGGAGCTGTTTTTT
TRBD2 TRBJ2-1 many TRBV7-9 CASSLVRGGTYNEQFF TGTGCCAGCAGCTTAGTGCGGGGGGGAACCTACAATGAGCAGTTCTTC
. TRBJ2-5 many TRBV11-3 CASSSVGETQYF TGTGCCAGCAGCTCAGTAGGAGAGACCCAGTACTTC
. TRBJ2-1 . TRBV7-3 CASSPTGGGHEQFF TGTGCCAGCAGCCCGACCGGGGGAGGTCATGAGCAGTTCTTC
TRBD1 TRBJ1-5 many TRBV6-5 CASRWPGQGWLVDQPQHF TGTGCCAGCAGATGGCCGGGACAGGGGTGGTTGGTAGATCAGCCCCAGCATTTT
. TRBJ1-2 few TRBV18 CASSPSDTRGYTF TGTGCCAGCTCACCCTCCGACACCCGGGGCTACACCTTC
TRBD1 TRBJ2-7 medium-sized TRBV7-9 CASSATGDEQYF TGTGCCAGCAGCGCGACAGGGGACGAGCAGTACTTC
. TRBJ2-1 many TRBV24-1 CATSDYGGGTYNEQFF TGTGCCACCAGTGACTATGGAGGGGGGACCTACAATGAGCAGTTCTTC
TRBD2 TRBJ2-5 many TRBV7-9 CASTPPGTSGGETQYF TGTGCCAGCACCCCTCCCGGGACTAGCGGGGGAGAGACCCAGTACTTC
TRBD2 TRBJ2-1 many TRBV11-1 CASSPPGLAGYNEQFF TGTGCCAGCAGCCCCCCCGGACTAGCGGGGTACAATGAGCAGTTCTTC
. TRBJ2-3 many TRBV5-6 CASSPEDSLSTDTQYF TGTGCCAGCAGTCCAGAGGACAGCCTTAGCACAGATACGCAGTATTTT
. TRBJ2-1 . TRBV12-3/TRBV12-4 CASSLGREYSYNEQFF TGTGCCAGCAGTTTAGGGCGGGAATACTCCTACAATGAGCAGTTCTTC